This TCR beta chain was captured by sequencing in a study of radiotherapy plus CTLA-4 blockade in lung cancer. With 5 bases clipped from V and 3 bases from J, the junction kept 11 bases outside the gene matches. Germline loops: CDR1 SGHTA, CDR2 FQGNSA. The CDR3 has 16 amino acids. Study outcomes and limitations: Radiotherapy plus ipilimumab was followed by expansion in blood of tumor-derived TCR clones. It was early blood T cell clone dynamics, with interferon-beta, that reportedly best predicted response.

For this clone: As yet, its antigen is unknown.

The table came from immunoSEQ multiplex PCR; TCRdb's copy has only in-frame clones and leaves some out. The top ten clones hold roughly 24% of a sample with some 27,000 clones, 60% to 85% of them seen once. This chain joins TRBV7-2 and TRBJ2-3, with 7 nucleotides matching TRBD1. Sequenced material: peripheral blood, taken from a patient treated with radiotherapy plus ipilimumab. This receptor was obtained from a human donor with non-small cell lung cancer that progressed on radiotherapy plus ipilimumab. This CDR3 reads CASSRDRAGGTDTQYF. CDR3 nucleotide sequence: TGTGCCAGCAGCAGAGACAGGGCAGGGGGAACAGATACGCAGTATTTT. The whole variable domain, filled in from reference TRBV7-2 and TRBJ2-3, reads GAGVSQSPSNKVTEKGKDVELRCDPISGHTALYWYRQSLGQGLEFLIYFQGNSAPDKSGLPSDRFSAERTGGSVSTLTIQRTQQEDSAVYLCASSRDRAGGTDTQYFGPGTRLTVL.